This TCR beta chain was obtained from a study of T cells after yellow fever vaccination. Looking at the study overall: With SMART-Seq v4 Ultra Low Input, the fractions containing low cell numbers were prepared. General study points: Some clonotypes were seen in both the CD4 and the CD8 compartments. These made up a small share and likely arose from convergent recombination. Weaker, the secondary response peaked sooner, at day 5 versus 15.

This clonotype was recorded at least ten times. What it binds is not known. From germline, CDR1 is SGHAT and CDR2 FQNNGV. This CDR3 comprises 17 residues. Trimming at V came to 3 bases and at J to 0 bases, leaving 8 bases not matched to a gene. A process of 5'RACE template switching, which added a universal primer site and UMIs, was used to make TCR cDNA. From the 5' RACE reads, TCRdb called clonotypes with MiXCR, one entry per CDR3 protein. The sample lists about 170,000 distinct CDR3 sequences, 11% occurring once. Sequences were derived from CD8+ T cells sorted from PBMCs, sampled 15 days after the yellow fever booster vaccination. This TCR was sampled from a man younger than 35 who received the YFV17D yellow fever vaccine. V gene TRBV11-2 combines with J gene TRBJ2-7, with 10 bases identical to TRBD2. This CDR3 reads CASSFSLAGGFSYEQYF. For the CDR3, the DNA is TGTGCCAGCAGCTTTAGTTTAGCGGGGGGTTTCTCCTACGAGCAGTACTTC. The full variable domain, rest sourced from reference TRBV11-2 and TRBJ2-7, is EAGVAQSPRYKIIEKRQSVAFWCNPISGHATLYWYQQILGQGPKLLIQFQNNGVVDDSQLPKDRFSAERLKGVDSTLKIQPAKLEDSAVYLCASSFSLAGGFSYEQYFGPGTRLTVT.